The 24 T cell receptor beta chains in this list originate from one sample, sequenced in a study of blood T cell repertoires in COVID-19. Here immunoSEQ multiplex PCR was the method, and the copy in TCRdb shows in-frame clones only, minus some. The sample yields tens of thousands of clones, 85% to 90% seen once. The specimen sequenced was peripheral blood. Receptor source: a woman older than 75 in a cohort sampled during active or convalescent COVID-19.

V gene TRBV27 combines with J gene TRBJ2-1; perhaps TRBD1 as D (5 bases). V lost 3 bases and J 4 bases, leaving 10 bases between the germline ends. The CDR3 is made up of 14 amino acids. Germline lookup yields CDR1 MNHEY and CDR2 SMNVEV (reference sequence). In nucleotides, the CDR3 is TGTGCCAGCAGTTTGGGGCGGCTATACAATGAGCAGTTCTTC. Translation: CASSLGRLYNEQFF.

In its sample, this clone was seen once. This rearrangement joins TRBV9 to TRBJ1-1; 7 bases match TRBD1. Trimming took 3 bases from V and 4 from J; bases not matched to a gene: 9. The CDR3 is 15 amino acids. CDR1 and CDR2 from the germline V gene are SGDLS and YYNGEE. Here the CDR3 reads CASSARQGKATEAFF. The CDR3 nucleotides are TGTGCCAGCAGCGCGCGACAGGGTAAAGCCACTGAAGCTTTCTTT.

V usage is TRBV5-1 and J usage is TRBJ2-5; D ambiguous. The CDR3 spans 15 residues. Germline assignment: CDR1 SGHRS and CDR2 YFSETQ. V dropped 2 bases and J dropped 1 base, with 12 bases sitting between them. The CDR3 nucleotides read TGCGCCAGCAGCTTACCAGATGATGGCCAAGAGACCCAGTACTTC. It encodes CASSLPDDGQETQYF.

The rearrangement links TRBV3-1 (or the pseudogene TRBV3-2) to TRBJ2-5; possibly TRBD1 for D (5 bases). Between the trimmed V and J ends, which lost 2 bases and 2 bases, there was a span of 12 bases. Germline lookup yields CDR1 LGHDT and CDR2 YNNKEL (reference sequence). The CDR3 sequence is 15 residues long. This chain's CDR3 is CASSQWAGLQETQYF. The DNA of the CDR3 is TGTGCCAGCAGCCAATGGGCAGGGTTACAAGAGACCCAGTACTTC.

The chain joins TRBV5-5 to TRBJ2-7, with 13 nucleotides matching TRBD2. Germline V CDR1 and CDR2: SGHKS, YYEKEE (reference sequence). The junction had 6 bases not matched to a gene; V was cut back by 5 bases and J by 1 base. The CDR3 is 16 residues long. The CDR3 DNA is TGTGCCAGCAGGCTGGGACTAGCGGGACAATCCTACGAGCAGTACGTC. Translation gives CASRLGLAGQSYEQYV.

This clone came up a few times. The chain couples TRBV19 to TRBJ2-7; TRBD1 matches 8 bases. CDR3 length: 15 residues. The germline gives CDR1 LNHDA, CDR2 SQIVND (reference sequence). V was clipped by 8 bases and J by 0 bases; unmatched bases: 9. The CDR3 sequence is CASGSGQGASYEQYF. The CDR3 DNA is TGTGCCAGTGGTTCCGGACAGGGAGCCTCCTACGAGCAGTACTTC.

The V gene is TRBV27, the J gene TRBJ2-6; D remains unclear. Trimming removed 3 bases at V and 5 bases at J, with 14 bases between. Per germline, CDR1 MNHEY and CDR2 SMNVEV (reference sequence). The CDR3 consists of 16 residues. The CDR3 sequence: CASSFLIAGWANVLTF. CDR3 in DNA: TGTGCCAGCAGTTTCCTTATAGCCGGGTGGGCCAACGTCCTGACTTTC. Variable domain in full (rest from reference TRBV27 and TRBJ2-6): EAQVTQNPRYLITVTGKKLTVTCSQNMNHEYMSWYRQDPGLGLRQIYYSMNVEVTDKGDVPEGYKVSRKEKRNFPLILESPSPNQTSLYFCASSFLIAGWANVLTFGAGSRLTVL.

The count of this clone is one. The genes are TRBV10-2 and TRBJ1-1, with unresolved D. The germline gives CDR1 WSHSY, CDR2 SAAADI. The CDR3 runs 16 residues. Trimming removed 11 bases at V and 0 bases at J, with 22 bases between. The CDR3 here is CAPKPMRRSMNTEAFF. CDR3 bases: TGCGCCCCTAAACCCATGAGACGGAGCATGAACACTGAAGCTTTCTTT.

The chain is built from TRBV12-5 and TRBJ1-2, with D tentatively TRBD1 (5 bases). V was trimmed by 1 base and J by 4 bases, leaving 7 bases between them. The CDR3 is 13 residues long. The germline V gene encodes CDR1 LGHNT and CDR2 FRNRAP. CDR3: CASGLGQSYGYTF. The CDR3 DNA reads TGTGCTAGTGGTTTGGGACAGAGCTATGGCTACACCTTC.

The rearrangement links TRBV11-3 to TRBJ1-2; tentative D call: TRBD1 (5 bases). Trimming took off 4 bases at V and 3 bases at J, with 12 bases between the two ends. The CDR3 extends over 14 amino acids. Germline assignment: CDR1 SGHNT and CDR2 YENEEA. Written as DNA, the CDR3 is TGTGCCAGCAGCTCTTTAGGGGATTACTATGGCTACACCTTC. Its protein product is CASSSLGDYYGYTF.

This clone appeared a few times. The chain employs TRBV19 and TRBJ1-2; D not resolved. This CDR3 region has 14 residues. Per the germline V gene, CDR1 is LNHDA and CDR2 is SQIVND (reference sequence). V dropped 5 bases and J dropped 2 bases, with 12 bases sitting between them. CDR3 protein: CASSPLGQNYGYTF. In DNA form, the CDR3 reads TGTGCCAGTAGTCCCCTTGGGCAAAACTATGGCTACACCTTC.

The gene calls are TRBV2 and TRBJ2-1, with 10 bases lining up with TRBD2. V lost 1 base, J lost 4 bases, and 1 base stayed unmatched. Germline CDR1 is SNHLY and CDR2 is FYNNEI. This CDR3 spans 15 amino acids. The CDR3 sequence: CASSEGTSGYNEQFF. The CDR3, as DNA: TGTGCCAGCAGTGAAGGGACTAGCGGTTACAATGAGCAGTTCTTC.

The table lists this clone with a count of one. CDR3 sequence reads: CASRGTAINSPLHF. CDR3 nucleotides: TGTGCCAGCAGAGGGACAGCCATTAATTCACCCCTCCACTTT. V is TRBV6-5 and J is TRBJ1-6, with 7 bases aligning to TRBD1. There are 14 residues in the CDR3. The V and J ends lost 6 bases and 6 bases, in that order; junction bases with no gene match: 5. The germline V gene has CDR1 MNHEY and CDR2 SVGAGI.

The V call is TRBV14, the J call TRBJ2-3; 7 bases agree with TRBD1. This CDR3 has 19 amino acids. Trimming cost V 1 base and J 1 base; bases outside gene matches: 14. Germline CDR1 reads SGHDN; CDR2 reads FVKESK. CDR3 nucleotides: TGTGCCAGCAGCCAAGTGTATCTTCCAGGGGACAGCGGCACAGATACGCAGTATTTT. Translating it yields CASSQVYLPGDSGTDTQYF.

The V call is TRBV12-3 or TRBV12-4, the J call TRBJ1-1, with TRBD1 identical over 7 bases. This CDR3 comprises 12 residues. V was pared by 1 base and J by 13 bases, with 6 bases of the junction left unmatched. CDR3 region: CASSLGQGGGFF. DNA for the CDR3: TGTGCCAGCAGTTTAGGGCAGGGGGGTGGTTTCTTT.

This clone was counted once. V and J are TRBV28 and TRBJ1-2, with 7 nucleotides matching TRBD1. There are 17 residues in the CDR3. V lost 7 bases, J lost 4 bases, and 18 bases stayed unmatched. The germline V gene has CDR1 MDHEN and CDR2 SYDVKM. The CDR3 is CASTSTPYRGRRYGYTF. DNA for the CDR3: TGTGCCAGCACTTCTACACCCTACAGGGGCCGCCGCTATGGCTACACCTTC.

J is TRBJ2-1 and V is TRBV7-9; weak D call: TRBD2 (5 bases). The CDR3 loop spans 15 amino acids. The V end lost 4 bases, the J end lost 5 bases, and 15 bases lay between the germline ends. The germline CDR1 and CDR2 sequences are SEHNR and FQNEAQ (reference sequence). The CDR3 sequence: CASSYLALGNNEQFF. In DNA form, the CDR3 reads TGTGCCAGCAGCTACCTAGCTTTGGGCAACAATGAGCAGTTCTTC.

The J gene is TRBJ2-7, the V gene TRBV5-1; 9 nucleotides match TRBD1. The CDR3 is 13 residues long. Per germline, CDR1 SGHRS and CDR2 YFSETQ. With V trimmed by 4 bases and J by 5 bases, 4 bases remained unmatched. The DNA of the CDR3 is TGCGCCAGCAGCGGTTGGACAGGGGACGAGCAGTACTTC. Its translation: CASSGWTGDEQYF.

This clone was recorded a few times. The chain employs TRBV6-4 and TRBJ1-2, with D unresolved. The CDR3 has 15 residues. Germline V gene data show CDR1 as MRHNA and CDR2 as SNTAGT. Trimming pared 4 bases from V and 8 bases from J, leaving 20 bases between. CDR3 in DNA: TGTGCCAGCAGTGCCTCAATAGAGGGAGTAAGCGGCTACACCTTC. Protein product: CASSASIEGVSGYTF.

This clone came up a few times. V usage is TRBV2 and J usage is TRBJ1-1, with 7 bases aligning to TRBD1. J lost 0 bases, V lost 8 bases, and 18 bases had no gene match. The CDR3 consists of 18 residues. CDR1 and CDR2 from the germline V gene are SNHLY and FYNNEI. CDR3 DNA sequence: TGTGCCAGCGGGCAAGCACAGGGGATAGGTGGAGTGAACACTGAAGCTTTCTTT. This translates into CASGQAQGIGGVNTEAFF.

The gene calls are TRBV6-5 and TRBJ1-2; D is ambiguous. Looked up from germline, CDR1 is MNHEY and CDR2 is SVGAGI. This CDR3 region has 13 residues. V gave up 2 bases and J gave up 4 bases, with 8 bases separating them. CDR3 protein: CASSYGQSYGYTF. Written as DNA, the CDR3 is TGTGCCAGCAGTTACGGGCAGAGCTATGGCTACACCTTC.

This clone was counted a single time. The V call is TRBV6-2 or TRBV6-3, the J call TRBJ1-6, with 10 positions matching TRBD1. In germline, CDR1 is MNHEY, CDR2 SVGEGT. This CDR3 spans 17 amino acids. V shed 4 bases, J shed 7 bases, and the junction held 10 bases outside the gene matches. The CDR3 loop is CASSFTGTGAVNSPLHF. DNA of the CDR3: TGTGCCAGCAGTTTCACCGGGACAGGGGCCGTCAATTCACCCCTCCACTTT.

This chain connects TRBV7-3 to TRBJ2-5, with a possible D match to TRBD2 (6 bases). CDR3 size: 14 residues. Between the trimmed V and J ends, which lost 5 bases and 1 base, there was a span of 11 bases. Germline CDR1 is SGHTA and CDR2 is FQGTGA. CDR3 protein: CASSPGSGQETQYF. The CDR3 nucleotides are TGTGCCAGCAGCCCAGGTAGCGGCCAAGAGACCCAGTACTTC.

This sequence joins TRBV6-5 and TRBJ1-1, with D possibly being TRBD1 (5 bases). The length of the CDR3 is 14 residues. Germline V gives CDR1 MNHEY, CDR2 SVGAGI. With 6 bases removed from V and 4 bases from J, the gap between germline ends came to 15 bases. As DNA, the CDR3 is TGTGCCAGCAGCCTTGAGAGGGGAGGCACTGAAGCTTTCTTT. Amino acid sequence: CASSLERGGTEAFF.